This section outlines one T cell receptor beta chain sequence together with its context. Its target is unknown. This donor lacks a recorded CMV serostatus. Primers: 60 Vbeta forward and 13 Jbeta reverse. Here immunoSEQ multiplex PCR was the method, and the copy in TCRdb shows in-frame clones only, minus some. The data hold approximately 100,000 clones, with 74% observed a single time. This specimen comes from a study of cytomegalovirus exposure and HLA in healthy donors. General observations from the study: According to the study, roughly 160 TCR beta chains were cytomegalovirus-associated. Based on reports, TCR beta sequences accurately predicted HLA-A and HLA-B alleles for most subjects.

The CDR3 totals 15 residues. CDR1 and CDR2 from the germline V gene are SGHKS and YYEKEE (reference sequence). The V end lost 5 bases, the J end lost 0 bases, and 12 bases lay between the germline ends. The V and J genes are TRBV5-5 and TRBJ1-3; D remains ambiguous. This TCR came from a human donor in good health. The specimen was PBMCs. In nucleotides, the CDR3 is TGTGCCAGCAGATTTCAGGCCTTCTCTGGAAACACCATATATTTT. Its translation: CASRFQAFSGNTIYF.